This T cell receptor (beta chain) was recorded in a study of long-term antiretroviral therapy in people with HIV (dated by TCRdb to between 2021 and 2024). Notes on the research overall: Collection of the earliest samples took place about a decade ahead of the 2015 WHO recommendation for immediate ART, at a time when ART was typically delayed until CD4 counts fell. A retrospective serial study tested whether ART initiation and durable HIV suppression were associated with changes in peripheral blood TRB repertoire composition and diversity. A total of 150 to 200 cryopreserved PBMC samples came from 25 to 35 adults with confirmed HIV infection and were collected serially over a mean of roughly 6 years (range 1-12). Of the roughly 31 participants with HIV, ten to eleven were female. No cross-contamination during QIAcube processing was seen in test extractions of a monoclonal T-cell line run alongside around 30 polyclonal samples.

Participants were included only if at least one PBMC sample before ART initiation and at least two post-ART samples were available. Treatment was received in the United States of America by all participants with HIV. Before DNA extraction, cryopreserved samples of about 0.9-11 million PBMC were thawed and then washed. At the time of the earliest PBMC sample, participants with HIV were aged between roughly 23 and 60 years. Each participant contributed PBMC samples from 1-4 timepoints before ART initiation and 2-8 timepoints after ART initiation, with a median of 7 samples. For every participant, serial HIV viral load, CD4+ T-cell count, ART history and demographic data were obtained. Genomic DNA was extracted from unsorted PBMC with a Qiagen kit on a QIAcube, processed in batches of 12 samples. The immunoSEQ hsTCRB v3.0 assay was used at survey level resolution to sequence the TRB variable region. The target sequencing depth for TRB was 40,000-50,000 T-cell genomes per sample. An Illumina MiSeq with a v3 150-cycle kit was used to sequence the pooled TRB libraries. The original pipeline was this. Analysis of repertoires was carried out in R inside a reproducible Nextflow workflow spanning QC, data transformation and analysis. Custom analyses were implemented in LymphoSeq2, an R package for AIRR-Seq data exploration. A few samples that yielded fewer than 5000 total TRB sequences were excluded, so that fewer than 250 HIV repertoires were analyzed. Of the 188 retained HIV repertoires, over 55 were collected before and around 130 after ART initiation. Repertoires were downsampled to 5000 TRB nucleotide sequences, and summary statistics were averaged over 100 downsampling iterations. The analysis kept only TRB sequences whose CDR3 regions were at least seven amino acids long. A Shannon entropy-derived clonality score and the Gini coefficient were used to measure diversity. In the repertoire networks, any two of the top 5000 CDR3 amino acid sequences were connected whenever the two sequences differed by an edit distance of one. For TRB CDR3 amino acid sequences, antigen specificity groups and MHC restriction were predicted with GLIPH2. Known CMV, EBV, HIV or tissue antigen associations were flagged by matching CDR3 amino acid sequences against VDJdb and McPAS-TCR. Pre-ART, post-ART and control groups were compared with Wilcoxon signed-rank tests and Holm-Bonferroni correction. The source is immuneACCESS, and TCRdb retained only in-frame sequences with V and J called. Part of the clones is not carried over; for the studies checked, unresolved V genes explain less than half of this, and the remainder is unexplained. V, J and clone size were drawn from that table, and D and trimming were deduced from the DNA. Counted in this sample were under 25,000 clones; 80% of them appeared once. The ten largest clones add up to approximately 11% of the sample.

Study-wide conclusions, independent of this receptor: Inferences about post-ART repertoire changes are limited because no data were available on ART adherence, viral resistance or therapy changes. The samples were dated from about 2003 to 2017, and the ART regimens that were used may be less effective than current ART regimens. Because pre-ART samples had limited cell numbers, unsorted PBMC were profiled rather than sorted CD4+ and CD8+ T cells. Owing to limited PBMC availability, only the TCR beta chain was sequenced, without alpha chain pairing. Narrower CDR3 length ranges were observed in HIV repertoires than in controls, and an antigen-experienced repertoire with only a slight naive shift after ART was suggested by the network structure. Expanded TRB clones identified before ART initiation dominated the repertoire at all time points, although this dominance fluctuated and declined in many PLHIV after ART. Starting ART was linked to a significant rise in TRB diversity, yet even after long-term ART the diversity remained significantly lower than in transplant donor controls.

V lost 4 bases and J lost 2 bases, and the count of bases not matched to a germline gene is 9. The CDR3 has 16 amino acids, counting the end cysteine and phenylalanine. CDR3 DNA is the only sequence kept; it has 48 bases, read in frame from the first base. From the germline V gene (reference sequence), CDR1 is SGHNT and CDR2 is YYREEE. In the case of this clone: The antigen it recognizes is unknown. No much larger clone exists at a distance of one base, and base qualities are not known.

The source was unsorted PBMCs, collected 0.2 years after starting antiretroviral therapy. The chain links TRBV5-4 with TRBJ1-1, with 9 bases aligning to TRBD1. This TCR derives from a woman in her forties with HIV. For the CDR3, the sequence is CASSIGQGMVNTEAFF. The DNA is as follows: TGTGCCAGCAGCATAGGACAGGGGATGGTCAACACTGAAGCTTTCTTT.